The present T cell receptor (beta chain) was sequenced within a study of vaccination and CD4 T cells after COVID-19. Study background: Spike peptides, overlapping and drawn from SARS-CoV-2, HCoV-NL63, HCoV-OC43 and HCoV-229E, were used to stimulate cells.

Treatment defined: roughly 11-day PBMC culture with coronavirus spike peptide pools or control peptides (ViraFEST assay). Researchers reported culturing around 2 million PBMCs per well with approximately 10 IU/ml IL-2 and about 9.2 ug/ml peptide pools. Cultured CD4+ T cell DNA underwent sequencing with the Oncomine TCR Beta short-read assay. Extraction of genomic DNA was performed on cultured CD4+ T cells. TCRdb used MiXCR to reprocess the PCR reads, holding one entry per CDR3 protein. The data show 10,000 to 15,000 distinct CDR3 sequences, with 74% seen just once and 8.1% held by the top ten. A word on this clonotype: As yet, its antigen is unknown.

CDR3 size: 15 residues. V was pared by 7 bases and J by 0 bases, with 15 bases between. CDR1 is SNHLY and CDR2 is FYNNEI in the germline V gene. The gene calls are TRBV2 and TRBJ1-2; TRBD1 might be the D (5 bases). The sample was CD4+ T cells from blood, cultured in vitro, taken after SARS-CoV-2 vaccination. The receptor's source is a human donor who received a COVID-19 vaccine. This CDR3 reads CASTRRTSTNYGYTF. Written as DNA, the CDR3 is TGTGCCAGCACACGTCGGACAAGTACTAACTATGGCTACACCTTC. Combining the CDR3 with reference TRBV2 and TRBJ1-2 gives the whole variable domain EPEVTQTPSHQVTQMGQEVILRCVPISNHLYFYWYRQILGQKVEFLVSFYNNEISEKSEIFDDQFSVERPDGSNFTLKIRSTKLEDSAMYFCASTRRTSTNYGYTFGSGTRLTVV.